This T cell receptor beta chain was identified in a study of shared clonotypes between healthy human individuals. The germline V gene encodes CDR1 MDHEN and CDR2 SYDVKM. Trimming took 6 bases from V and 2 from J; bases not matched to a gene: 3. The length of the CDR3 is 14 residues. Sequencing was performed with immunoSEQ multiplex PCR; in TCRdb, only in-frame clones are kept and a portion is missing. The table records some 2,500,000 clones, approximately 94% of them present only once. This rearrangement joins TRBV28 to TRBJ2-7; 11 nucleotides match TRBD2. This sequence originates from a man between 18 and 35 years old in good health. Some clones in this sample may be carry-over from other donors' samples. The sample comprised naive CD4+ T cells from PBMCs. Documented subset: CD45RA+ positively selected. CDR3 in amino acids: CASRPGLAAYEQYF. For the CDR3, the DNA is TGTGCCAGCAGACCGGGACTAGCGGCCTACGAGCAGTACTTC.